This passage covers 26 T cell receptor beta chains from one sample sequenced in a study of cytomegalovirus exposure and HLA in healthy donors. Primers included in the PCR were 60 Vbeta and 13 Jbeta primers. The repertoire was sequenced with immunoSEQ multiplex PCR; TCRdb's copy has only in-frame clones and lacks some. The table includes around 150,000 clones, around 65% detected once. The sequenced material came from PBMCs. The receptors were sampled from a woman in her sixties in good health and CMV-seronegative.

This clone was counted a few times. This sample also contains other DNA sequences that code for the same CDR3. CDR3 sequence (DNA): TGTGCCAGCAGCTTAGGGGGTCCGGGCACAGATACGCAGTATTTT. Amino acid sequence: CASSLGGPGTDTQYF. V and J are TRBV5-4 and TRBJ2-3; tentative D call: TRBD1 (6 bases). This CDR3 contains 15 residues. Trimming pared 2 bases from V and 1 base from J, leaving 11 bases between. CDR1 is SGHNT, CDR2 YYREEE, per germline (reference sequence).

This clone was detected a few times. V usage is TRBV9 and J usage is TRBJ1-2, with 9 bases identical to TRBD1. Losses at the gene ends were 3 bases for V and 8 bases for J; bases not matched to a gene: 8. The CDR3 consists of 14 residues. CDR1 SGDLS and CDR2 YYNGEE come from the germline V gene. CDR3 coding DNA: TGTGCCAGCAGCGCACGGACAGGGGAAGGGGGCTACACCTTC. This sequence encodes CASSARTGEGGYTF. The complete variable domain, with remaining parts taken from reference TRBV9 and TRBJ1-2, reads DSGVTQTPKHLITATGQRVTLRCSPRSGDLSVYWYQQSLDQGLQFLIQYYNGEERAKGNILERFSAQQFPDLHSELNLSSLELGDSALYFCASSARTGEGGYTFGSGTRLTVV.

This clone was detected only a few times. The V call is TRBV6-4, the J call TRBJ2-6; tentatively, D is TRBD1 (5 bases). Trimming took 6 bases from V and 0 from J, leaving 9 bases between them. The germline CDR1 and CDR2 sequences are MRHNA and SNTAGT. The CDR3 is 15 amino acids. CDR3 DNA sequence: TGTGCCAGCAGCCTTGACAGCTCTGGGGCCAACGTCCTGACTTTC. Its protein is CASSLDSSGANVLTF.

CDR3 in amino acids: CASSPRIGGPGANVLTF. CDR3 DNA: TGTGCCAGCAGCCCGAGGATCGGGGGGCCTGGGGCCAACGTCCTGACTTTC. The rearrangement links TRBV7-2 to TRBJ2-6; D perhaps matches TRBD2 (7 bases). Per the germline V gene, CDR1 is SGHTA and CDR2 is FQGNSA. V was clipped by 5 bases and J by 2 bases, with 16 bases between them. The CDR3 sequence is 17 residues long.

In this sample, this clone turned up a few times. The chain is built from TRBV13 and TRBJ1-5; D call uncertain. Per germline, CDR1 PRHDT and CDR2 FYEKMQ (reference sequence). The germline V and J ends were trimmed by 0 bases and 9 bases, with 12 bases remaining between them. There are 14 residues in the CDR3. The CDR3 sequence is CASSLGDSGAPQHF. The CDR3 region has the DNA TGTGCCAGCAGCTTAGGGGACTCCGGCGCGCCCCAGCATTTT.

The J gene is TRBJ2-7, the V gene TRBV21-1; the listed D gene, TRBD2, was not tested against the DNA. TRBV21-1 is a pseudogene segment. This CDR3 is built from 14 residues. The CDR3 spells CAFGGGPSPYEQYF. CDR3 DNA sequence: TGTGCTTTCGGCGGGGGCCCCTCGCCCTACGAGCAGTACTTC.

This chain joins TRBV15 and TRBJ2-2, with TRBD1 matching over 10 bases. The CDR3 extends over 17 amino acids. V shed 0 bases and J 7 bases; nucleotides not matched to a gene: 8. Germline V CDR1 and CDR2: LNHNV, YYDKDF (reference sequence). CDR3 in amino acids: CATSRDIRDRGLGELFF. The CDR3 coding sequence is TGTGCCACCAGCAGAGATATCCGGGACAGGGGTCTCGGGGAGCTGTTTTTT. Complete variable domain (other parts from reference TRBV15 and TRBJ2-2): DAMVIQNPRYQVTQFGKPVTLSCSQTLNHNVMYWYQQKSSQAPKLLFHYYDKDFNNEADTPDNFQSRRPNTSFCFLDIRSPGLGDTAMYLCATSRDIRDRGLGELFFGEGSRLTVL.

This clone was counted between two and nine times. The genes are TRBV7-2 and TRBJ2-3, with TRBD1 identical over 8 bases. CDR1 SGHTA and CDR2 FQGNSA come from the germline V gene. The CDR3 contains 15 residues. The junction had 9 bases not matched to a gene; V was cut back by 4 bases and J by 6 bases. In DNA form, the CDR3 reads TGTGCCAGCAGCTCGCAATCAGGGGGCGGTGATACGCAGTATTTT. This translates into CASSSQSGGGDTQYF.

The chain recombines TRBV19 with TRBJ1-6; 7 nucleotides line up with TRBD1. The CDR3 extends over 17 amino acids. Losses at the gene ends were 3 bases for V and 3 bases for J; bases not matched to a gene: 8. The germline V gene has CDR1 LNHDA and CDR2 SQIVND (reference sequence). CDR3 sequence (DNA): TGTGCCAGTAGTATTCCGGGACAGCGAGACTATAATTCACCCCTCCACTTT. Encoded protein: CASSIPGQRDYNSPLHF. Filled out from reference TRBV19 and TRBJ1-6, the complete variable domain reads DGGITQSPKYLFRKEGQNVTLSCEQNLNHDAMYWYRQDPGQGLRLIYYSQIVNDFQKGDIAEGYSVSREKKESFPLTVTSAQKNPTAFYLCASSIPGQRDYNSPLHFGNGTRLTVT.

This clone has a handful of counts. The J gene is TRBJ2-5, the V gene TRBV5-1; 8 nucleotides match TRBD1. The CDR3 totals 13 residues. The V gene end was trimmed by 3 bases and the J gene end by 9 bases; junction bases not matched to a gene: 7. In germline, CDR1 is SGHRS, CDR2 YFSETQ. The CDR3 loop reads CASSSGQERPQYF. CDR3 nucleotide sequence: TGCGCCAGCAGCTCGGGACAGGAGAGGCCCCAGTACTTC.

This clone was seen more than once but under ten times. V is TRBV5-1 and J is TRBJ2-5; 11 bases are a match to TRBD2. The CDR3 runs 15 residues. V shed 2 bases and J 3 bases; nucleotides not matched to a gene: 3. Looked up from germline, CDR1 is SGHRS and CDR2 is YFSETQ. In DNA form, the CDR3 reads TGCGCCAGCAGCTTCCGGGGACTAGCGGAAGAGACCCAGTACTTC. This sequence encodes CASSFRGLAEETQYF.

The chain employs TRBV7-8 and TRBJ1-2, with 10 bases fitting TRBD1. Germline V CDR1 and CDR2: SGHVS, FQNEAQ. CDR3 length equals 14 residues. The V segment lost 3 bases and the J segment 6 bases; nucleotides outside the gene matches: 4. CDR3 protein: CASSFLTGGNGYTF. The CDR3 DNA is TGTGCCAGCAGCTTCTTGACAGGGGGCAATGGCTACACCTTC.

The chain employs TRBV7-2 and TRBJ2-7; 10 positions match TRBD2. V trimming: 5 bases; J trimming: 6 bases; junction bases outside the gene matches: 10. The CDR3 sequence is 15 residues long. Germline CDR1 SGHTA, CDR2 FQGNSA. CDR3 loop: CASSPSGASGGEQYF. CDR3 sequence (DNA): TGTGCCAGCAGCCCTTCTGGGGCTAGCGGGGGCGAGCAGTACTTC.

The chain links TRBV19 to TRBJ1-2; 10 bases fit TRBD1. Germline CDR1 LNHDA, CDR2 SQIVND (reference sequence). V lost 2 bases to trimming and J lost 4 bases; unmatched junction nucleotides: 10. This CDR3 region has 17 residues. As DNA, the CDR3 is TGTGCCAGTAGTATAAGGGAGACAGGGGGCGCATTCTATGGCTACACCTTC. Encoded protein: CASSIRETGGAFYGYTF. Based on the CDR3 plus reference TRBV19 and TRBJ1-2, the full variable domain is DGGITQSPKYLFRKEGQNVTLSCEQNLNHDAMYWYRQDPGQGLRLIYYSQIVNDFQKGDIAEGYSVSREKKESFPLTVTSAQKNPTAFYLCASSIRETGGAFYGYTFGSGTRLTVV.

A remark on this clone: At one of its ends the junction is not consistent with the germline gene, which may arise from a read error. CDR3: CSSSSQSYQETQYF. For the CDR3, the DNA is TGTTCCAGCAGCTCCCAGTCGTACCAAGAGACCCAGTACTTC. This chain links TRBV7-9 with TRBJ2-5; D is unresolved. Looked up from germline, CDR1 is SEHNR and CDR2 is FQNEAQ (reference sequence). The CDR3 is made up of 14 amino acids.

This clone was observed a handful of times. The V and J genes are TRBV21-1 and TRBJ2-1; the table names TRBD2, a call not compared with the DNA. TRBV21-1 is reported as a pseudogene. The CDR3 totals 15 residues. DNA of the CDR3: TGTGCCAGCAGCCCCAAACGGGTCAGTTACAATGAGCAGTTCTTC. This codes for CASSPKRVSYNEQFF.

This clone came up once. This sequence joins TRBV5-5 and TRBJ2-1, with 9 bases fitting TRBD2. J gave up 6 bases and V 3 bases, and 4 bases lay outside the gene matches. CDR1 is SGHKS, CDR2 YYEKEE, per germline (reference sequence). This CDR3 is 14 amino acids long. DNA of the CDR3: TGTGCCAGCAGCTCGGGACTAGCTCTCAATGAGCAGTTCTTC. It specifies CASSSGLALNEQFF.

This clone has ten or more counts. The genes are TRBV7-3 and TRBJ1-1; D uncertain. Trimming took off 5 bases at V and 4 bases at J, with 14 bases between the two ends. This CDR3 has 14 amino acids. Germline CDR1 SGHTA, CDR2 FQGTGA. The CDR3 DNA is TGTGCCAGCAGCCTAGCGGACCTCGGCACTGAAGCTTTCTTT. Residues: CASSLADLGTEAFF.

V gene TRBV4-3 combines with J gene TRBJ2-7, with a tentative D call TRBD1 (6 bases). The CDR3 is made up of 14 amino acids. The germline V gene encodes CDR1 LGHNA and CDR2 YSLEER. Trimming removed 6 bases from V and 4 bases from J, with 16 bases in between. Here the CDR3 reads CASSTDRWGYEQYF. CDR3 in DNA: TGCGCCAGCAGTACTGACAGGTGGGGGTACGAGCAGTACTTC.

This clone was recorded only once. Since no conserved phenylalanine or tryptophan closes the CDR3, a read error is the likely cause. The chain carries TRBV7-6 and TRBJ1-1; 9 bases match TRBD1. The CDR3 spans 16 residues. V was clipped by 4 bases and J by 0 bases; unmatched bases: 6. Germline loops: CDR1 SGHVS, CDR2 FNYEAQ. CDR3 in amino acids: CASSYTGTGMNTEAFL. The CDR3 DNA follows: TGTGCCAGCAGCTACACCGGGACAGGGATGAACACTGAAGCTTTCCTT.

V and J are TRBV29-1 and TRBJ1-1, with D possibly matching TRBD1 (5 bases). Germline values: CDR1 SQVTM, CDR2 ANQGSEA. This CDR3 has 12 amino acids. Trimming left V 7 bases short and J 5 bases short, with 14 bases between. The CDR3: CSAVGGVTEAFF. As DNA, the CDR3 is TGCAGCGCCGTAGGAGGGGTGACTGAAGCTTTCTTT.

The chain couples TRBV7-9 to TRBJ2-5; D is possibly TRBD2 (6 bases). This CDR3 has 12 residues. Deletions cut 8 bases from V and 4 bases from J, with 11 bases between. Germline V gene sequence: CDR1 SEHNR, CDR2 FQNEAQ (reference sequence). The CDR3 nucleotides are TGTGCCAGCGGGAGGAGTTTAGAGACCCAGTACTTC. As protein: CASGRSLETQYF. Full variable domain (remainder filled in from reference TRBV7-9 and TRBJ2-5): DTGVSQNPRHKITKRGQNVTFRCDPISEHNRLYWYRQTLGQGPEFLTYFQNEAQLEKSRLLSDRFSAERPKGSFSTLEIQRTEQGDSAMYLCASGRSLETQYFGPGTRLLVL.

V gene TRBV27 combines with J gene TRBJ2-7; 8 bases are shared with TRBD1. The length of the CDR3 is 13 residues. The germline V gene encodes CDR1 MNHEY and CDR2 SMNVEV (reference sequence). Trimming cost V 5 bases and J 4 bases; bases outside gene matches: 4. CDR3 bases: TGTGCCAGCAGTCCAGGGGGCTTATACGAGCAGTACTTC. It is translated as CASSPGGLYEQYF.

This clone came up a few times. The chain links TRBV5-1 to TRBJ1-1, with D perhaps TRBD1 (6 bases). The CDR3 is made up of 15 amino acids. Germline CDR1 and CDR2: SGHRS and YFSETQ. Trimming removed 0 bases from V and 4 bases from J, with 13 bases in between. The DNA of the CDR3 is TGCGCCAGCAGCTTGGTACAGGGCGGTAGCACTGAAGCTTTCTTT. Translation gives CASSLVQGGSTEAFF.

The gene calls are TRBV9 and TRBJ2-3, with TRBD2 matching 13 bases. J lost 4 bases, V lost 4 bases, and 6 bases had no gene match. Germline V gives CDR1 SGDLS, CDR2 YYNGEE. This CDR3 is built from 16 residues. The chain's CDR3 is CASSPRLAGGSDTQYF. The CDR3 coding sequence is TGTGCCAGCAGCCCGCGACTAGCGGGGGGTTCAGATACGCAGTATTTT.

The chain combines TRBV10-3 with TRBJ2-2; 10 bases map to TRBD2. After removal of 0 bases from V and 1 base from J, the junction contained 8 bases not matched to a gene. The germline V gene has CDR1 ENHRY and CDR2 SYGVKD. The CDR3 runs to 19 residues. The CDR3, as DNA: TGTGCCATCAGTGAGTCTACAGCGGGAGGGCCGGGGAACACCGGGGAGCTGTTTTTT. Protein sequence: CAISESTAGGPGNTGELFF.